These 9 T cell receptor beta chains originate from one sample sequenced in a study of blood T cell repertoires in COVID-19. Data came from immunoSEQ multiplex PCR; TCRdb stores just in-frame clones and leaves some out. Of more than 250,000 clones in the sample, about nine tenths are singletons; the top ten hold about 10%. The sample comprised PBMCs or T cells enriched from blood (not recorded which). The receptors were gathered from a woman aged 18-35 years who had recovered from COVID-19.

The chain links TRBV27 to TRBJ2-2; 12 nucleotides line up with TRBD2. This CDR3 comprises 15 residues. Germline trimming cut 6 bases from V and 4 bases from J; bases unmatched to any gene: 3. The V gene's germline CDR1 is MNHEY and CDR2 SMNVEV (reference sequence). The CDR3 spells CASSPGLAGTGELFF. The DNA for the CDR3 is TGTGCCAGCAGCCCGGGACTAGCGGGCACCGGGGAGCTGTTTTTT.

This sequence joins TRBV25-1 and TRBJ1-2, with D possibly being TRBD1 (5 bases). There are 14 residues in the CDR3. V lost 5 bases and J 4 bases, leaving 14 bases between the germline ends. CDR1 is MGHDK, CDR2 SYGVNS, per germline. DNA for the CDR3: TGTGCCAGCAGTCCCGGGGGGTGGTTCTATGGCTACACCTTC. Translating gives CASSPGGWFYGYTF.

The genes are TRBV28 and TRBJ1-5; D unresolved. The germline V and J ends were trimmed by 3 bases and 2 bases, with 11 bases remaining between them. The CDR3 is 15 residues long. Germline CDR1 reads MDHEN; CDR2 reads SYDVKM. The CDR3 sequence is CASSFFGPRNQPQHF. In nucleotides, the CDR3 is TGTGCCAGCAGTTTTTTTGGGCCTCGCAATCAGCCCCAGCATTTT.

The DNA for the CDR3 is TGTGCCAGCAGTGAAGCGCGCTGGTTTGGGACAGGCCGGAACACTGAAGCTTTCTTT. It encodes CASSEARWFGTGRNTEAFF. The rearrangement uses TRBV6-1 and TRBJ1-1; the match to TRBD1 covers 8 bases. This CDR3 comprises 19 residues. CDR1 is MNHNS, CDR2 SASEGT, per germline. Trimming removed 0 bases from V and 1 base from J; junction bases left unmatched: 13.

The chain carries TRBV27 and TRBJ1-3; 9 nucleotides line up with TRBD1. The V segment lost 6 bases and the J segment 14 bases; nucleotides outside the gene matches: 11. Germline-derived CDR1 and CDR2 are MNHEY and SMNVEV (reference sequence). This CDR3 contains 13 residues. CDR3 amino acids: CASSHRPGQGLYF. CDR3 nucleotides: TGTGCCAGCAGCCATCGTCCGGGACAGGGCCTATATTTT.

V is TRBV5-1 and J is TRBJ1-2; maybe TRBD1 (6 bases). The germline CDR1 and CDR2 sequences are SGHRS and YFSETQ. The CDR3 extends over 13 amino acids. V gave up 1 base and J gave up 6 bases, with 10 bases separating them. The CDR3 sequence: CASSLTDRNGYTF. CDR3 DNA: TGCGCCAGCAGCTTGACAGACAGGAATGGCTACACCTTC.

This sequence joins TRBV30 and TRBJ2-3; TRBD2 agrees at 9 bases. The V gene end was trimmed by 3 bases and the J gene end by 8 bases; junction bases not matched to a gene: 9. Germline V lookup: CDR1 GTSNPN, CDR2 SVGIG (reference sequence). CDR3 length: 14 residues. The chain's CDR3 is CAWSLAGSRGTQYF. The DNA for the CDR3 is TGTGCCTGGAGCCTAGCGGGATCTCGTGGTACGCAGTATTTT. Complete variable domain (other parts from reference TRBV30 and TRBJ2-3): SQTIHQWPATLVQPVGSPLSLECTVEGTSNPNLYWYRQAAGRGLQLLFYSVGIGQISSEVPQNLSASRPQDRQFILSSKKLLLSDSGFYLCAWSLAGSRGTQYFGPGTRLTVL.

The CDR3 loop reads CASSHGPETGSYEQYF. The DNA for the CDR3 is TGCGCCAGCAGCCACGGTCCGGAGACAGGATCCTACGAGCAGTACTTC. The V and J genes are TRBV4-1 and TRBJ2-7; weak D call: TRBD1 (6 bases). V lost 3 bases, J lost 1 base, and 16 bases lay in between. Germline CDR1 is MGHRA and CDR2 is YSYEKL. The CDR3 spans 16 residues.

The chain couples TRBV6-4 to TRBJ2-7; maybe TRBD2 (6 bases). This CDR3 has 14 residues. V was pared by 3 bases and J by 5 bases, with 14 bases between. The germline gives CDR1 MRHNA, CDR2 SNTAGT. The CDR3 bases are TGTGCCAGCAGTGAGGATTTGGGGGGTGACGAGCAGTACTTC. Encoded protein: CASSEDLGGDEQYF.